This T cell receptor beta chain is drawn from a study of monozygotic twins with inflammatory bowel disease. Findings of the study overall: A lone strong IBD-associated signal or clonotype found no support. Differences in immunosuppressive treatment may have been a source of added variability in patient repertoires.

Concerning this clonotype itself: The target antigen is unknown.

Reanalyzing the 5' RACE reads, TCRdb keeps one entry per CDR3 protein, without DNA. The data show around 450,000 distinct CDR3 sequences, and the top ten clones hold about 2.4%. The germline CDR1 and CDR2 sequences are SGDLS and YYNGEE. The CDR3 has 14 amino acids. The sequenced sample consisted of blood. The V gene is TRBV9, the J gene TRBJ1-2; the D gene TCRdb calls, TRBD1, cannot be checked with no DNA. The source of this sequence is a human donor with ulcerative colitis or Crohn's disease, or a healthy co-twin of an affected twin (not recorded which). The CDR3 sequence: CASTSGQGAYGYTF.